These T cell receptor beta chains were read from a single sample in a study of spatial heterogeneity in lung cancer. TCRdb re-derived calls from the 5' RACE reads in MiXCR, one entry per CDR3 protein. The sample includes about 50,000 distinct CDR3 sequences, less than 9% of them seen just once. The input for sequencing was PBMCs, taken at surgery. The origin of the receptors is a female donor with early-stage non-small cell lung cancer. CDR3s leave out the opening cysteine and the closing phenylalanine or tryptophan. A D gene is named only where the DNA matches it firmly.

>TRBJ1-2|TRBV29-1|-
SVERGNINCGYT
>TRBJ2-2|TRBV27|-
ASSFSSTGELF
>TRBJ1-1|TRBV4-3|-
ASSQLVGAEAF
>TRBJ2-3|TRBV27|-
ASRAPGADTQY
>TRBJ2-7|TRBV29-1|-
SGLGTQAYEQY
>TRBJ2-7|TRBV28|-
ASSNMAASSYEQY
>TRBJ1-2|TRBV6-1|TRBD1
ASSPRTGTNYGYT
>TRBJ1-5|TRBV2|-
ASSEASGNVQPQH
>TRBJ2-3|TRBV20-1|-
SAREEGGPRGRAQY
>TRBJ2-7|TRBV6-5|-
ASSLARTYEQY
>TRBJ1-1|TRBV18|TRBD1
ASSPRQGAETEAF
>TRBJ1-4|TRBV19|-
ASSIQGRRLF
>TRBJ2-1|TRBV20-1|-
SLEGPANEQF
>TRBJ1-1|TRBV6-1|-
ASKVPGMNTEAF
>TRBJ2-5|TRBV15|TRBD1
ATSRGSGQGASTQY
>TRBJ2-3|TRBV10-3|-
AISEGQPTDTQY
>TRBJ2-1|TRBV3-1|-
ASSQEGGFYNEQF
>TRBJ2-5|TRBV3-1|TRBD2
ASSQGRGVAGEETQY
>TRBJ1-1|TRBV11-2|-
ASSRGGPMNTEAF
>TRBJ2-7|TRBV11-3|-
ASSLDVSYEQY
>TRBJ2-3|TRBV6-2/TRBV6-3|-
ASSPPTDRDTQY
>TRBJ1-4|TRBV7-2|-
ASSLGMGTSTNEKLF
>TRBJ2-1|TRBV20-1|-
SVRRAGGPYNEQF
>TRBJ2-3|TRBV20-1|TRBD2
SAPTSGGHPTDTQY
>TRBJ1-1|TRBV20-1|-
SAEGRGGGPGVNTEAF
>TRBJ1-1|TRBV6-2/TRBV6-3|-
ASTPGQGYTEAF
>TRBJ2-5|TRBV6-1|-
ASSDAASHGETQY
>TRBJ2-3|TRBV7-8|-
ASSLRPYGGAAGDTQY
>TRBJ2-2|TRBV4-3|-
ASSQGSVQTTGELF
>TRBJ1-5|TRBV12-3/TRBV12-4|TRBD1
ASSSTGSKPQH
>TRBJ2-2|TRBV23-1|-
ASSHPYRQQNTGELF
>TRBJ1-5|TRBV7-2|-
ASSKNRNQPQH